The clone carrying this TCR beta chain was recorded many times. The CDR3 totals 18 residues. The germline V gene encodes CDR1 KGHSH and CDR2 LQKENI. With V trimmed by 3 bases and J by 4 bases, 14 bases remained unmatched. Documented time point: newly diagnosed GD, antithyroid drugs for less than 3 months. PBMCs were the source of the RNA used for TCR sequencing. It was American Thyroid Association guidelines that determined Graves' disease diagnosis. Peripheral blood, at about 10 milliliters, went into EDTA tubes. The entry originates in a study of regulatory T cells in long-lasting Graves disease. With iRepertoire HTBI primers and Arm-PCR of CDR3 regions, TCR beta libraries were built. MiXCR, run by TCRdb on the multiplex PCR reads, gives a single entry per CDR3 protein. This sample carries 350,000 to 450,000 distinct CDR3 sequences, over 15% of them seen once, and the ten largest clones take 30%. This sample also appeared in a second study, on T cells in Graves' hyperthyroidism and ophthalmopathy. That source adds: First-round RT-PCR with HTBI primers amplified the TCR CDR3 region.

J is TRBJ2-1 and V is TRBV18, with TRBD2 identical over 8 bases. The origin of this receptor is a man between 40 and 49 years old with Graves disease. This material consisted of peripheral blood mononuclear cells (PBMCs), taken at new diagnosis, from a patient treated with antithyroid drugs. Written as DNA, the CDR3 is TGTGCCAGCTCACCTAACAGGCAGACGGGGGGGAAGTACAATGAGCAGTTCTTC. Protein product: CASSPNRQTGGKYNEQFF.